This TCR beta chain was identified during a study of T cell changes during pregnancy in multiple sclerosis. The assay was immunoSEQ multiplex PCR, and TCRdb's table has in-frame clones only and misses some. The sample shows under 50,000 clones, around 90% of them seen only once. V lost 5 bases and J 5 bases, leaving 22 bases between the germline ends. Germline V gene lookup returns CDR1 SGHVS and CDR2 FQNEAQ. The CDR3 runs to 17 residues. The chain has TRBV7-8 and TRBJ2-1; possibly TRBD2 for D (7 bases). This TCR derives from a female donor with multiple sclerosis, enrolled in a pregnancy study. This material consisted of CD4+ T cells from peripheral blood mononuclear cells, taken before pregnancy. CDR3 region: CASSLSPGRGPDNEQFF. CDR3 bases: TGTGCCAGCAGCCTTAGCCCTGGGCGGGGGCCAGACAATGAGCAGTTCTTC.